This TCR beta chain was recorded in a study of blood T cell repertoires in COVID-19. Background on the study: In each case, the material was cDNA or gDNA derived from T cells, B-cell-depleted T cells, or PBMCs.

The CDR3 runs 17 residues. The junction had 14 bases not matched to a gene; V was cut back by 6 bases and J by 1 base. The germline gives CDR1 SGHRS, CDR2 YFSETQ. Under the authors' procedure: Estimated nucleated cell counts came from reference gene primer amplification. Repertoires were generated with immunoSEQ multiplex PCR, while TCRdb's copy carries only in-frame clones and drops some. That table supplies the V and J calls and clone size; D and trimming were determined from the DNA. The repertoire holds some 400,000 clones, with under 90% as singletons. Sample: PBMCs or T cells enriched from blood (not recorded which). This clonotype was sampled from a woman between 25 and 40 years old who had recovered from COVID-19. The V gene is TRBV5-1, the J gene TRBJ1-2; 8 nucleotides align to TRBD1. CDR3 in amino acids: CASTKDSQGGNNYGYTF. The CDR3 region has the DNA TGCGCCAGCACAAAAGACTCACAGGGGGGAAATAACTATGGCTACACCTTC. The full variable domain, in which reference TRBV5-1 and TRBJ1-2 provide the parts outside the CDR3, is KAGVTQTPRYLIKTRGQQVTLSCSPISGHRSVSWYQQTPGQGLQFLFEYFSETQRNKGNFPGRFSGRQFSNSRSEMNVSTLELGDSALYLCASTKDSQGGNNYGYTFGSGTRLTVV.